A selection of T cell receptor beta chains follows, all from one sample in a study of breast tumors, draining lymph nodes, adjacent tissues. MiXCR, run by TCRdb on the multiplex PCR reads, gives a single entry per CDR3 protein. This table holds some 130,000 distinct CDR3 sequences, less than 25% found once. Sequenced input: axillary lymph node tissue. The receptors here all came from a female donor with breast cancer. Some clones in this sample may be carry-over from other donors' samples. Each CDR3 is given with its conserved first and last residue. Each record gives: CDR3 length, V gene, J gene, CDR3 protein.

>14|TRBV19|TRBJ2-7
CASSISGVEYEQYF
>15|TRBV27|TRBJ1-4
CASSPDPLGREKLFF
>13|TRBV20-1|TRBJ1-5
CSARPLRFQPQHF
>15|TRBV7-9|TRBJ2-7
CASLRGAGSSYEQYF
>12|TRBV20-1|TRBJ2-7
CSARASSFEQYF
>15|TRBV6-6|TRBJ1-5
CASSPRGVVNQPQHF
>12|TRBV20-1|TRBJ2-1
CSARVSASYQFF
>16|TRBV28|TRBJ2-3
CASSPEGLAGGGTQYF
>11|TRBV3-1|TRBJ2-3
CASSHPGTQYF
>14|TRBV25-1|TRBJ2-1
CASSPQGRGREQFF
>16|TRBV28|TRBJ2-1
CASSLLAGGGYNEQFF
>14|TRBV5-8|TRBJ1-5
CASSLRGPNQPQHF
>14|TRBV6-6|TRBJ2-5
CASSYPSVQETQYF
>17|TRBV20-1|TRBJ2-7
CSATDNSRAAASYEQYF
>16|TRBV20-1|TRBJ2-7
CSATGLAGAVRNEQYF
>13|TRBV30|TRBJ2-7
CAWGGRNSYEQYF
>16|TRBV12-5|TRBJ1-2
CASGPPLSGYNYGHTF
>11|TRBV7-2|TRBJ2-7
CASSLDRVQYF
>16|TRBV5-5|TRBJ2-5
CASSFGGRARTETQYF
>17|TRBV7-2|TRBJ1-2
CASSPHQGSWGDYGYTF
>15|TRBV7-9|TRBJ2-1
CASSRDRLQHNEQFF
>13|TRBV5-1|TRBJ1-1
CASSLSRNTEALF
>14|TRBV20-1|TRBJ2-1
CSAGPGLGYNEQFF
>17|TRBV4-1|TRBJ2-7
CASSLQVGSGSSYEQYF
>13|TRBV9|TRBJ2-3
CASSVGGTDTQYF
>21|TRBV24-1|TRBJ2-1
CATSDPRGLGGRAHSYNEQFF
>14|TRBV6-1|TRBJ1-5
CASSITYSNQPQHF
>17|TRBV15|TRBJ2-1
CATSRVGGGRYSYEQFF
>13|TRBV4-1|TRBJ2-2
CASSQARIGELFF